These T cell receptor beta chains were read from a single sample in a study of shared clonotypes between healthy human individuals. Here immunoSEQ multiplex PCR was the method, and the copy in TCRdb shows in-frame clones only, minus some. The table includes about 2.3 million clones, roughly 90% detected once. The sequencing sample was made of naive CD4+ T cells from PBMCs. Source of these receptors: a man between 18 and 35 years old in good health. Some clones in this sample may be carry-over from other donors' samples. CDR3s include the opening cysteine and the closing phenylalanine or tryptophan. The D gene is left open where the match is weak. The size field is filled for only some rows; it gives once, few, many or a size class.

TRBJ1-2 | TRBV9 | TRBD1 | . | CASSAGTGGGYTF | TGTGCCAGCAGCGCCGGGACAGGAGGGGGCTACACCTTC
TRBJ2-3 | TRBV11-2 | . | . | CASSYSGDPTDTQYF | TGTGCCAGCAGCTACAGCGGTGATCCCACAGATACGCAGTATTTT
TRBJ1-2 | TRBV28 | . | . | CASSLSGSNYGYTF | TGTGCCAGCAGTTTAAGCGGTTCTAACTATGGCTACACCTTC
TRBJ2-3 | TRBV5-4 | . | . | CASSLSLTGMRRTDTQYF | TGTGCCAGCAGCCTCTCCCTAACAGGGATGAGGAGGACAGATACGCAGTATTTT
TRBJ2-5 | TRBV7-3 | . | once | CASSLLGRAALETQYF | TGTGCCAGCAGCTTACTGGGGCGAGCAGCCCTAGAGACCCAGTACTTC
TRBJ2-7 | TRBV11-2 | TRBD2 | . | CASSLVAGGPSSEQYF | TGTGCCAGCAGCTTAGTTGCGGGAGGGCCAAGCAGCGAGCAGTACTTC
TRBJ2-3 | TRBV15 | . | . | CATSRPLGVSTDTQYF | TGTGCCACCAGCAGACCCCTCGGGGTGTCGACCGATACGCAGTATTTT
TRBJ2-3 | TRBV6-6 | TRBD1 | . | CATYRGTDTQYF | TGTGCTACTTACAGGGGGACAGATACGCAGTATTTT
TRBJ2-5 | TRBV4-2 | TRBD1 | once | CASSQEVGRGQRETQYF | TGTGCCAGCAGCCAAGAAGTTGGCAGGGGGCAGAGGGAGACCCAGTACTTC
TRBJ2-2 | TRBV25-1 | TRBD2 | . | CASSEFPGLAGNTGELFF | TGTGCCAGCAGTGAATTTCCAGGACTAGCGGGGAACACCGGGGAGCTGTTTTTT
TRBJ2-1 | TRBV18 | TRBD1 | once | CASSPSGTGVYNEQFF | TGTGCCAGCTCACCAAGCGGGACAGGGGTTTACAATGAGCAGTTCTTC
TRBJ1-1 | TRBV6-6 | . | . | CASSYPSNTEAFF | TGTGCCAGCAGTTACCCCAGTAACACTGAAGCTTTCTTT
TRBJ1-2 | TRBV7-8 | . | . | CASSQHIPTAHYGYTF | TGTGCCAGCAGCCAACATATCCCGACAGCCCACTATGGCTACACCTTC
TRBJ2-5 | TRBV7-6 | . | . | CASGGGWETQYF | TGTGCCAGCGGGGGCGGTTGGGAGACCCAGTACTTC
TRBJ2-3 | TRBV7-2 | . | . | CASSYLGSSSSTDTQYF | TGTGCCAGCAGCTACCTGGGGAGTTCCTCTAGCACAGATACGCAGTATTTT